These 12 T cell receptor beta chains share one sample of origin, sequenced in a study of cytomegalovirus exposure and HLA in healthy donors. PCR primers comprised 60 Vbeta and 13 Jbeta primers. Generated by immunoSEQ multiplex PCR, the TCRdb table keeps only in-frame clones and is missing some. The table includes some 150,000 clones, approximately 82% detected once. Material for sequencing was PBMCs. The receptor set was obtained from a man younger than 45 in good health and CMV-seropositive.

This clone was counted a few times. The chain couples TRBV5-8 to TRBJ1-3; no reliable D call. The CDR3 is made up of 12 amino acids. The V gene lost 1 base and the J gene lost 8 bases, with 7 bases spanning the gap. Germline lookup yields CDR1 SGHTS and CDR2 YDEGEE. This CDR3 is CASSLSTDTIYF. The CDR3 bases are TGTGCCAGCAGCTTGTCAACGGACACCATATATTTT.

This sequence joins TRBV5-1 and TRBJ1-1; maybe TRBD1 (5 bases). CDR3 length: 16 residues. CDR1 and CDR2 from the germline V gene are SGHRS and YFSETQ. V lost 4 bases to trimming and J lost 2 bases, with 18 bases between them. The CDR3 DNA reads as TGCGCCAGCAGCGTAGCCGGGACTCAGCTTAACACTGAAGCTTTCTTT. Translated, it gives CASSVAGTQLNTEAFF.

J is TRBJ1-5 and V is TRBV2; no reliable D call. Looked up from germline, CDR1 is SNHLY and CDR2 is FYNNEI. With 4 bases removed from V and 6 bases from J, the gap between germline ends came to 10 bases. The CDR3 is made up of 13 amino acids. The CDR3 region is CASSGQQPQPQHF. CDR3 coding DNA: TGTGCCAGCAGTGGACAACAACCTCAGCCCCAGCATTTT.

The chain combines TRBV11-2 with TRBJ2-6; 12 bases map to TRBD2. Losses at the gene ends were 1 base for V and 1 base for J; bases not matched to a gene: 2. Germline CDR1 and CDR2: SGHAT and FQNNGV. The CDR3 has 18 amino acids. DNA of the CDR3: TGTGCCAGCAGCTTAGTAGGGACTAGCGGGTCTGGGGCCAACGTCCTGACTTTC. Amino acids: CASSLVGTSGSGANVLTF.

The chain recombines TRBV27 with TRBJ1-5, with 7 positions matching TRBD1. The CDR3 totals 14 residues. The junction had 4 bases not matched to a gene; V was cut back by 5 bases and J by 3 bases. Germline V CDR1 and CDR2: MNHEY, SMNVEV (reference sequence). The CDR3 DNA reads TGTGCCAGCAGTGCGACAGGGATCAATCAGCCCCAGCATTTT. Translating gives CASSATGINQPQHF.

The chain links TRBV11-3 to TRBJ2-3; a weak D match, TRBD2 (6 bases). Germline values: CDR1 SGHNT, CDR2 YENEEA. This CDR3 comprises 15 residues. Trimming cost V 5 bases and J 3 bases, with 15 bases left between them. The CDR3 loop reads CASSPLGLKTDTQYF. The CDR3 DNA sequence: TGTGCCAGCAGCCCCCTAGGACTAAAAACAGATACGCAGTATTTT.

This clone was observed a single time. At one end, the junction sequence differs from germline, possibly due to a read error. In DNA, the CDR3 is TGTGCCAGCAGCTTAGCGACAGGACAGTTGAACGCTGAAGCTTTCTTT. Protein: CASSLATGQLNAEAFF. The J gene is TRBJ1-1, the V gene TRBV7-9, with a tentative D call TRBD1 (6 bases). The length of the CDR3 is 16 residues. Germline CDR1 and CDR2: SEHNR and FQNEAQ (reference sequence).

The rearrangement links TRBV11-3 to TRBJ2-7; 7 bases map to TRBD1. Germline V gene sequence: CDR1 SGHNT, CDR2 YENEEA. The trim removed 6 bases at V and 7 bases at J, leaving 15 bases unmatched. The CDR3 is made up of 15 amino acids. CDR3 coding DNA: TGTGCCAGCAGGGAAGGGACAGCCGGCCTAGGGGAGCAGTACTTC. The encoded protein is CASREGTAGLGEQYF.

Judged by abundance, this clone is medium-sized. V usage is TRBV7-2 and J usage is TRBJ1-1; 7 nucleotides line up with TRBD1. CDR1 SGHTA and CDR2 FQGNSA come from the germline V gene. The CDR3 is made up of 14 amino acids. Trimming took 3 bases from V and 7 from J; bases not matched to a gene: 8. The CDR3 here is CASSFSRQGGEAFF. In DNA form, the CDR3 reads TGTGCCAGCAGCTTCAGTCGACAGGGCGGTGAAGCTTTCTTT.

On this clone: The sample has other DNA sequences that encode this CDR3 too. The chain uses TRBV28 and TRBJ2-7; unclear D gene. The CDR3 consists of 11 residues. Trimming stripped 6 bases from V and 3 bases from J, with 6 bases between. Germline lookup yields CDR1 MDHEN and CDR2 SYDVKM. CDR3 in DNA: TGTGCCAGCAGCTCCCTCTACGAGCAGTACTTC. It specifies CASSSLYEQYF.

The chain employs TRBV15 and TRBJ2-3; 10 bases map to TRBD2. Trimming took 6 bases from V and 1 from J; bases not matched to a gene: 7. Germline V lookup: CDR1 LNHNV, CDR2 YYDKDF (reference sequence). CDR3 size: 16 residues. The chain's CDR3 is CATRQFGLAGTDTQYF. CDR3 bases: TGTGCCACCAGGCAATTTGGACTAGCGGGCACAGATACGCAGTATTTT.

The V call is TRBV27, the J call TRBJ2-6; 7 nucleotides line up with TRBD1. J gave up 4 bases and V 10 bases, and 13 bases lay outside the gene matches. There are 16 residues in the CDR3. CDR1 and CDR2 from the germline V gene are MNHEY and SMNVEV (reference sequence). CDR3 nucleotides: TGTGCCACCTCGGGGACAGACTCAATGGGGGCCAACGTCCTGACTTTC. Translated: CATSGTDSMGANVLTF.